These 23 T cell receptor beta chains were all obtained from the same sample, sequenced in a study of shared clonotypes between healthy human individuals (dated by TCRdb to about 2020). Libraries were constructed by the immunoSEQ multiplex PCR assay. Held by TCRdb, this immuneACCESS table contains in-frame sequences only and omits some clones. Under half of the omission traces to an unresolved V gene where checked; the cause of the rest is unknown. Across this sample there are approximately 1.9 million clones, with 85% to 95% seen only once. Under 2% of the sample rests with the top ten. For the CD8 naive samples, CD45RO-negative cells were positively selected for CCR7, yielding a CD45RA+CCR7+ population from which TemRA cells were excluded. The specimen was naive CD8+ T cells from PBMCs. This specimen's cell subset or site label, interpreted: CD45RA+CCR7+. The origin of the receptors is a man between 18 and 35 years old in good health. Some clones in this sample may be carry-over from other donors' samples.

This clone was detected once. CDR3 nucleotide sequence: TGTGCCAGCAGTTATTCCGACAGAGTTAGCACTGAAGCTTTCTTT. Its translation: CASSYSDRVSTEAFF. The chain recombines TRBV6-5 with TRBJ1-1; the D gene is possibly TRBD1 (5 bases). Germline V gene data show CDR1 as MNHEY and CDR2 as SVGAGI. The CDR3 loop spans 15 amino acids. V lost 3 bases to trimming and J lost 4 bases, with 15 bases between them.

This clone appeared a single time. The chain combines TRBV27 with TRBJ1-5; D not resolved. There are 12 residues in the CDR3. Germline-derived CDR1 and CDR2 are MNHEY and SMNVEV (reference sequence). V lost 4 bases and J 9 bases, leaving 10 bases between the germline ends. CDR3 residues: CASSSPLGPQHF. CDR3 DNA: TGTGCCAGCAGTTCACCCCTAGGGCCCCAGCATTTT.

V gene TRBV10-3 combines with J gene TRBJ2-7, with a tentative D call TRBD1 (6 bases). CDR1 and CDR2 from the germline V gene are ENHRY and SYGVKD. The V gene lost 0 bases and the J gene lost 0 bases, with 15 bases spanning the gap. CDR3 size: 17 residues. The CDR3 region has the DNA TGTGCCATCAGTGAGTCGGGGGCAGTACCAAGCTCCTACGAGCAGTACTTC. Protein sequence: CAISESGAVPSSYEQYF.

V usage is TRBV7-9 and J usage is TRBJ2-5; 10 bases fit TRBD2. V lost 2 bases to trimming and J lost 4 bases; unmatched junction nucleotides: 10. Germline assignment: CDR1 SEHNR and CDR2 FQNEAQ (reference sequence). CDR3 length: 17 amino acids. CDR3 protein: CASSLLDLAGERETQYF. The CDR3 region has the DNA TGTGCCAGCAGCTTATTAGATCTAGCGGGAGAACGAGAGACCCAGTACTTC.

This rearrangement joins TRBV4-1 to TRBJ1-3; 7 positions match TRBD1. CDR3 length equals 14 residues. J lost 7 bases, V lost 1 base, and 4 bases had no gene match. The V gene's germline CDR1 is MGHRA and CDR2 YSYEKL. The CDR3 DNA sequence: TGCGCCAGCAGCCAAGGACAGGGCCTGAACACCATATATTTT. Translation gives CASSQGQGLNTIYF.

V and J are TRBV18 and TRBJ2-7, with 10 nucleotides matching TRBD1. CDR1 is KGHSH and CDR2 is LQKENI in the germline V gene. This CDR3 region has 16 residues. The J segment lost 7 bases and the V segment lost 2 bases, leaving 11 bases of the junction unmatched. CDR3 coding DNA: TGTGCCAGCTCACCAACCGGGACAGGGGTTTTGGGGGAGCAGTACTTC. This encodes CASSPTGTGVLGEQYF.

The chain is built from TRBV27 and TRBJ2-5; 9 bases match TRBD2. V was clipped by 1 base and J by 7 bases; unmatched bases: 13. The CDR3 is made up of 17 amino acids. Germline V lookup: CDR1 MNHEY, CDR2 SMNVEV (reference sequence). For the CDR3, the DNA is TGTGCCAGCAGTTTATGGAGGGTGCTAGCGGGACGGGGGACCCAGTACTTC. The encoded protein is CASSLWRVLAGRGTQYF.

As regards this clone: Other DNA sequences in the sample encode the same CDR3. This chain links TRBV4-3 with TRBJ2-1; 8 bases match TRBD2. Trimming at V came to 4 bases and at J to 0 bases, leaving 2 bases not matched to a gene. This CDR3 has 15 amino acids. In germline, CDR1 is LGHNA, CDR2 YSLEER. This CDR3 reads CASSPSGGSYNEQFF. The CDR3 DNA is TGCGCCAGCAGCCCGAGCGGGGGCTCCTACAATGAGCAGTTCTTC.

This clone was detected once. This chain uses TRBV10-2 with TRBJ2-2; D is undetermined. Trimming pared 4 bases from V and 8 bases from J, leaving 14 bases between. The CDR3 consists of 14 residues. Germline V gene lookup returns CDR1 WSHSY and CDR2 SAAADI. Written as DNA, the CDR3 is TGCGCCAGCAGTGTCACAATGGGCTCGGGGGAGCTGTTTTTT. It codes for CASSVTMGSGELFF.

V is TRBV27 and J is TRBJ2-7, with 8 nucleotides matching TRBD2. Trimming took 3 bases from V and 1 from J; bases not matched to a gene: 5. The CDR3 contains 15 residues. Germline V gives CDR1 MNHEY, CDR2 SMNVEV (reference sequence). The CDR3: CASSFWSSGSYEQYF. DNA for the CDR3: TGTGCCAGCAGTTTCTGGTCTAGCGGGTCCTACGAGCAGTACTTC.

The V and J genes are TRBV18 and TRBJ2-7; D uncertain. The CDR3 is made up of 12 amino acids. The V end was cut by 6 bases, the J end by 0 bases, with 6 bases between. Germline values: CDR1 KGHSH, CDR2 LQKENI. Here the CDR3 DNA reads TGTGCCAGCTCGGACCTCTCCTACGAGCAGTACTTC. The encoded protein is CASSDLSYEQYF.

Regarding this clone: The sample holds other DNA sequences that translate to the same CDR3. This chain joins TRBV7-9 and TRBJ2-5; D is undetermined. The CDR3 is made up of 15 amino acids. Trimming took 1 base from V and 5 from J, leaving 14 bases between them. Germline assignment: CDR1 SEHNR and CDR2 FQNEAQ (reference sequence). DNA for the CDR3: TGTGCCAGCAGCTTAGGCGGACCGCCTCGGGAGACCCAGTACTTC. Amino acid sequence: CASSLGGPPRETQYF.

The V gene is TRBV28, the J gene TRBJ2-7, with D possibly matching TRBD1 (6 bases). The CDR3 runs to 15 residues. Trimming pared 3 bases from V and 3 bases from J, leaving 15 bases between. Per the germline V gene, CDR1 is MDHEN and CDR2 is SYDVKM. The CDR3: CASSLYPGALYEQYF. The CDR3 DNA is TGTGCCAGCAGTTTGTATCCAGGGGCCCTCTACGAGCAGTACTTC.

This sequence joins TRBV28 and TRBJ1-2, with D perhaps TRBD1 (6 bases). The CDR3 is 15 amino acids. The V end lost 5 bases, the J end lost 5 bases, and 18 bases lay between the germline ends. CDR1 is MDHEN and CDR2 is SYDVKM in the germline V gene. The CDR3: CASSASPDRRYGYTF. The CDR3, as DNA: TGTGCCAGCAGTGCCTCACCCGACAGGCGATATGGCTACACCTTC.

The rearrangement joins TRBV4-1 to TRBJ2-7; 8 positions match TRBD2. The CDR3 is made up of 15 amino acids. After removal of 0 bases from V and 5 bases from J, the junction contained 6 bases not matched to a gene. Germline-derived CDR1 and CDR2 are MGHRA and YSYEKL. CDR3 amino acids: CASSQDLGSGNEQYF. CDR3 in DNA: TGCGCCAGCAGCCAAGATTTGGGTAGCGGGAACGAGCAGTACTTC.

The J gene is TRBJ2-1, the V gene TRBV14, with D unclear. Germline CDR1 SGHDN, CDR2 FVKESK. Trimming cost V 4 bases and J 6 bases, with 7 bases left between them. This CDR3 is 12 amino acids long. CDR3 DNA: TGTGCCAGCAGCCGTGTGTTCAATGAGCAGTTCTTC. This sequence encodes CASSRVFNEQFF.

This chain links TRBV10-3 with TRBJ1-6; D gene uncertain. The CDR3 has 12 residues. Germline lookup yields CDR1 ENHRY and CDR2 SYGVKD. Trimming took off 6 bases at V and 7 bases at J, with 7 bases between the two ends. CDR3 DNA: TGTGCCATCAGGACGGGGAATTCACCCCTCCACTTT. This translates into CAIRTGNSPLHF.

In DNA form, the CDR3 reads TGTGCCAGCAGTTTATACGCAAGGGCCGGGGAGCTGTTTTTT. Protein product: CASSLYARAGELFF. V is TRBV27 and J is TRBJ2-2; D not resolved. The V end lost 1 base, the J end lost 6 bases, and 9 bases lay between the germline ends. The V gene's germline CDR1 is MNHEY and CDR2 SMNVEV (reference sequence). The CDR3 spans 14 residues.

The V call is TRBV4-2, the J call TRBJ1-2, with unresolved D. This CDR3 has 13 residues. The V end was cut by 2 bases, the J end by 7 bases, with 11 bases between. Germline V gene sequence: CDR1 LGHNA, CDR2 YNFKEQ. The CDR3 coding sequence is TGTGCCAGCAGCCAAACTGCGGTTCTTGGCTACACCTTC. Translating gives CASSQTAVLGYTF.

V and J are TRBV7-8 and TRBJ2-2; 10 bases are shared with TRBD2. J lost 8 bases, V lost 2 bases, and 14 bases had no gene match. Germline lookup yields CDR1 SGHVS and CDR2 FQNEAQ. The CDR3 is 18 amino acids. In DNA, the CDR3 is TGTGCCAGCAGCTTATTCCTCGTAGCGGGAGGTTCAAGGGGGGAGCTGTTTTTT. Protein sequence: CASSLFLVAGGSRGELFF.

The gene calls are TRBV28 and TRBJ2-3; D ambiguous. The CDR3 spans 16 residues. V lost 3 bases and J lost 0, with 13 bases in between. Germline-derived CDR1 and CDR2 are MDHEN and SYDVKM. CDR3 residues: CASSLRLSRSTDTQYF. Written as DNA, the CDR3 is TGTGCCAGCAGTTTGCGACTGAGCCGCAGCACAGATACGCAGTATTTT.

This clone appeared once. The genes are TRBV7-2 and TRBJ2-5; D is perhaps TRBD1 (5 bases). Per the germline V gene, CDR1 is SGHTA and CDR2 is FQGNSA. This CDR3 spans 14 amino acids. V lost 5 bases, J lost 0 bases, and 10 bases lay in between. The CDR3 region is CASSADRYQETQYF. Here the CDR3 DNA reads TGTGCCAGCAGCGCCGACAGATACCAAGAGACCCAGTACTTC.

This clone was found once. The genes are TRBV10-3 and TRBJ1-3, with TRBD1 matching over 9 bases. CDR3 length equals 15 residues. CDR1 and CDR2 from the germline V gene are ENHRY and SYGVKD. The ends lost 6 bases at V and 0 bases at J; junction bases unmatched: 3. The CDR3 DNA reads TGTGCCATCAGCCAGGGACAGGGCTCTGGAAACACCATATATTTT. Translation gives CAISQGQGSGNTIYF.